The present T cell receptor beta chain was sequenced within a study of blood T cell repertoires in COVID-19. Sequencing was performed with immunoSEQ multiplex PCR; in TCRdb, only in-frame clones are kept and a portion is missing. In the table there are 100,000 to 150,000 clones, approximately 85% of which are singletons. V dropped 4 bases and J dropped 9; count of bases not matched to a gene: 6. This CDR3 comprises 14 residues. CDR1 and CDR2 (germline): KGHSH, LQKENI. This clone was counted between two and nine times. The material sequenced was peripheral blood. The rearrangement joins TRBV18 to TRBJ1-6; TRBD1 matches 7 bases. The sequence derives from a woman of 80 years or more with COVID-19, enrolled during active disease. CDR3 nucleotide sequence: TGTGCCAGCTCACTTGGACAGGAGGTTTCACCCCTCCACTTT. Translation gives CASSLGQEVSPLHF.